Below are 32 T cell receptor beta chains sequenced from a single sample in a study of shared T cell receptors in the human thymus. Sequenced by immunoSEQ multiplex PCR; TCRdb stores in-frame clones only, minus some. Here the sample spans 700,000 or so clones, approximately 83% being singletons. In addition, the sample was reused for a study of human thymus T cells.

The sequenced sample consisted of thymocytes. These receptors were collected from a girl younger than two with a congenital heart defect.

The chain has TRBV5-6 and TRBJ1-2; D unresolved. This CDR3 has 13 amino acids. Trimming took 3 bases from V and 4 from J, leaving 10 bases between them. From germline, CDR1 is SGHDT and CDR2 YYEEEE. The CDR3 here is CASSCRQTYGYTF. CDR3 nucleotide sequence: TGTGCCAGCAGCTGCCGACAAACCTATGGCTACACCTTC.

V and J are TRBV6-5 and TRBJ1-3; a possible D gene is TRBD1 (6 bases). V lost 5 bases and J 0 bases, leaving 8 bases between the germline ends. The germline CDR1 and CDR2 sequences are MNHEY and SVGAGI. This CDR3 region has 14 residues. CDR3 nucleotides: TGTGCCAGCAGTAGGACAGACTCTGGAAACACCATATATTTT. Residues: CASSRTDSGNTIYF.

The chain is built from TRBV10-3 and TRBJ1-3; D gene unclear. CDR1 and CDR2 from the germline V gene are ENHRY and SYGVKD. Trimming pared 8 bases from V and 7 bases from J, leaving 24 bases between. The CDR3 is 16 residues long. CDR3 protein: CAILTQRAPNRNTIYF. In DNA form, the CDR3 reads TGTGCCATCCTCACCCAGCGGGCCCCTAATAGGAACACCATATATTTT.

The chain combines TRBV4-2 with TRBJ2-5; TRBD1 matches at 9 bases. Germline V gene data show CDR1 as LGHNA and CDR2 as YNFKEQ. J gave up 5 bases and V 2 bases, and 9 bases lay outside the gene matches. This CDR3 is 16 amino acids long. The CDR3 DNA sequence: TGTGCCAGCAGCCAACGGGACAGGGTCGTTAACGAGACCCAGTACTTC. This gives the protein CASSQRDRVVNETQYF.

The chain links TRBV4-1 to TRBJ2-2, with 7 nucleotides matching TRBD1. V was pared by 4 bases and J by 2 bases, with 13 bases of the junction left unmatched. The length of the CDR3 is 18 residues. Germline V gene lookup returns CDR1 MGHRA and CDR2 YSYEKL. CDR3 coding DNA: TGCGCCAGCAGCCCTCGAGGACAGGATGTGCGAAACACCGGGGAGCTGTTTTTT. The encoded protein is CASSPRGQDVRNTGELFF.

This clone was detected a few times. V is TRBV12-5 and J is TRBJ1-3, with D tentatively TRBD1 (5 bases). This CDR3 spans 16 amino acids. Per germline, CDR1 LGHNT and CDR2 FRNRAP. Trimming pared 4 bases from V and 0 bases from J, leaving 13 bases between. The CDR3 here is CASGSVGANSGNTIYF. The CDR3 bases are TGTGCTAGTGGTTCTGTAGGGGCCAACTCTGGAAACACCATATATTTT.

The chain combines TRBV5-1 with TRBJ2-3; D is unresolved. Deletions cut 5 bases from V and 5 bases from J, with 18 bases between. Germline V lookup: CDR1 SGHRS, CDR2 YFSETQ. The CDR3 length is 15 residues. This CDR3 reads CASRRESAFGDTQYF. The CDR3 nucleotides are TGCGCCAGCAGGCGCGAGTCCGCTTTCGGAGATACGCAGTATTTT.

V is TRBV6-5 and J is TRBJ1-2; 8 bases fit TRBD1. Germline CDR1 and CDR2: MNHEY and SVGAGI. Trimming cost V 6 bases and J 4 bases; bases outside gene matches: 10. This CDR3 spans 15 amino acids. CDR3 nucleotide sequence: TGTGCCAGCAGCCCCGGGACAGGAGATGTCTATGGCTACACCTTC. Translating gives CASSPGTGDVYGYTF.

The genes are TRBV5-1 and TRBJ1-3; 9 bases fit TRBD1. V shed 5 bases, J shed 0 bases, and the junction held 6 bases outside the gene matches. This CDR3 is 16 amino acids long. The germline V gene encodes CDR1 SGHRS and CDR2 YFSETQ. The CDR3 sequence is CASRQDRGASGNTIYF. The CDR3 nucleotides read TGCGCCAGCAGACAGGACAGGGGCGCCTCTGGAAACACCATATATTTT.

This clone was detected only a few times. CDR3 protein: CASSVWRGTYEQYF. CDR3 DNA sequence: TGTGCCAGCAGTGTTTGGCGGGGAACCTACGAGCAGTACTTC. J is TRBJ2-7 and V is TRBV6-5, with a possible D match to TRBD2 (6 bases). The CDR3 extends over 14 amino acids. Germline V gene data show CDR1 as MNHEY and CDR2 as SVGAGI. Trimming shortened V by 5 bases and J by 2 bases, and 13 bases separated the two germline ends.

This chain joins TRBV10-3 and TRBJ1-2; D possibly corresponds to TRBD1 (5 bases). The CDR3 is made up of 15 amino acids. The V gene lost 0 bases and the J gene lost 4 bases, with 12 bases spanning the gap. The germline gives CDR1 ENHRY, CDR2 SYGVKD. Here the CDR3 reads CAISESYYRLYGYTF. Here the CDR3 DNA reads TGTGCCATCAGTGAGTCGTATTACAGGCTCTATGGCTACACCTTC.

The chain is built from TRBV7-9 and TRBJ1-5; 9 bases line up with TRBD1. Germline CDR1 is SEHNR and CDR2 is FQNEAQ (reference sequence). The CDR3 loop spans 18 amino acids. The J segment lost 11 bases and the V segment lost 4 bases, leaving 21 bases of the junction unmatched. In DNA, the CDR3 is TGTGCCAGCAGCTCATTCTCCAACCGGGACAGGGCGTTTGGGGCCCAGCATTTT. Its translation is CASSSFSNRDRAFGAQHF.

The chain employs TRBV4-1 and TRBJ1-4; D may be TRBD1 (6 bases). This CDR3 has 19 amino acids. Germline assignment: CDR1 MGHRA and CDR2 YSYEKL. The ends were cut back, 4 bases at V and 0 bases at J, with 21 bases in the middle. For the CDR3, the DNA is TGCGCCAGCAGCCCCACGGACAGTCCAGAGGAGCCAACTAATGAAAAACTGTTTTTT. Amino acids: CASSPTDSPEEPTNEKLFF.

This chain connects TRBV2 to TRBJ2-3; D possibly corresponds to TRBD2 (6 bases). Germline V CDR1 and CDR2: SNHLY, FYNNEI. With 8 bases removed from V and 0 bases from J, the gap between germline ends came to 15 bases. The CDR3 is 15 residues long. CDR3 region: CASGGTSSSTDTQYF. In DNA form, the CDR3 reads TGTGCCAGCGGGGGAACTAGCTCTAGCACAGATACGCAGTATTTT.

This chain connects TRBV27 to TRBJ2-5; TRBD2 matches 8 bases. Germline values: CDR1 MNHEY, CDR2 SMNVEV (reference sequence). The V gene end was trimmed by 6 bases and the J gene end by 5 bases; junction bases not matched to a gene: 14. The CDR3 consists of 16 residues. As DNA, the CDR3 is TGTGCCAGCAGCGGCCCCGGGGGGGGGCCGGATGAGACCCAGTACTTC. Its protein product is CASSGPGGGPDETQYF.

The chain employs TRBV27 and TRBJ2-2; the match to TRBD2 covers 10 bases. The CDR3 covers 19 residues. V was pared by 3 bases and J by 1 base, with 11 bases of the junction left unmatched. The germline gives CDR1 MNHEY, CDR2 SMNVEV (reference sequence). The CDR3 loop is CASSFTSGAPVWNTGELFF. DNA of the CDR3: TGTGCCAGCAGTTTTACTAGCGGGGCCCCGGTATGGAACACCGGGGAGCTGTTTTTT.

The gene calls are TRBV6-5 and TRBJ1-2, with 10 bases lining up with TRBD1. Losses at the gene ends were 5 bases for V and 4 bases for J; bases not matched to a gene: 7. CDR3 size: 15 residues. Germline V gene sequence: CDR1 MNHEY, CDR2 SVGAGI. The CDR3, as DNA: TGTGCCAGCAGTGTCGGGACAGGGGTATTCTATGGCTACACCTTC. Amino acids: CASSVGTGVFYGYTF.

On this clone: This sample includes further DNA sequences coding for the same CDR3. The chain has TRBV9 and TRBJ2-5, with 11 bases lining up with TRBD2. The CDR3 is 15 residues long. Trimming removed 4 bases from V and 2 bases from J; junction bases left unmatched: 4. Germline-derived CDR1 and CDR2 are SGDLS and YYNGEE. The CDR3 protein is CASSPRTSGQETQYF. The CDR3 nucleotides are TGTGCCAGCAGCCCCAGGACTAGCGGGCAAGAGACCCAGTACTTC. Full variable domain (outside the CDR3, taken from reference TRBV9 and TRBJ2-5): DSGVTQTPKHLITATGQRVTLRCSPRSGDLSVYWYQQSLDQGLQFLIQYYNGEERAKGNILERFSAQQFPDLHSELNLSSLELGDSALYFCASSPRTSGQETQYFGPGTRLLVL.

The genes are TRBV4-1 and TRBJ1-5; D is unclear. The CDR3 has 16 amino acids. V was trimmed by 1 base and J by 3 bases, leaving 13 bases between them. Per the germline V gene, CDR1 is MGHRA and CDR2 is YSYEKL. The CDR3 nucleotides read TGCGCCAGCAGCCAAGGAAATGACTCCCTCAATCAGCCCCAGCATTTT. It specifies CASSQGNDSLNQPQHF.

The chain carries TRBV9 and TRBJ1-1; D is unclear. Trimming left V 0 bases short and J 1 base short, with 10 bases between. Germline V gene lookup returns CDR1 SGDLS and CDR2 YYNGEE. The CDR3 consists of 15 residues. The CDR3 is CASSVVVGENTEAFF. Written as DNA, the CDR3 is TGTGCCAGCAGCGTAGTAGTGGGAGAGAACACTGAAGCTTTCTTT.

The CDR3 bases are TGTGCCAGCAGTTACTCGACGGCAGGGGCGTTCGGAAAACTGTTTTTT. It specifies CASSYSTAGAFGKLFF. This rearrangement joins TRBV6-6 to TRBJ1-4, with D perhaps matching TRBD1 (6 bases). Germline values: CDR1 MNHNY, CDR2 SVGAGI (reference sequence). V gave up 0 bases and J gave up 10 bases, with 18 bases separating them. This CDR3 spans 16 amino acids.

The J gene is TRBJ2-2, the V gene TRBV5-1, with D uncertain. Per the germline V gene, CDR1 is SGHRS and CDR2 is YFSETQ. The CDR3 covers 13 residues. V shed 0 bases and J shed 4 bases, with 4 bases lying between them. The CDR3 spells CASSLALTGELFF. CDR3 nucleotide sequence: TGCGCCAGCAGCTTGGCCCTCACCGGGGAGCTGTTTTTT.

V is TRBV5-6 and J is TRBJ1-2; TRBD1 agrees at 8 bases. This CDR3 comprises 15 residues. Germline V gives CDR1 SGHDT, CDR2 YYEEEE. The ends lost 4 bases at V and 4 bases at J; junction bases unmatched: 9. This CDR3 is CASSPQDRDFYGYTF. CDR3 sequence (DNA): TGTGCCAGCAGCCCGCAGGACAGGGACTTCTATGGCTACACCTTC. The full variable domain, completed using reference TRBV5-6 and TRBJ1-2, is DAGVTQSPTHLIKTRGQQVTLRCSPKSGHDTVSWYQQALGQGPQFIFQYYEEEERQRGNFPDRFSGHQFPNYSSELNVNALLLGDSALYLCASSPQDRDFYGYTFGSGTRLTVV.

The J gene is TRBJ1-1, the V gene TRBV28, with 10 bases aligning to TRBD1. Germline V gene data show CDR1 as MDHEN and CDR2 as SYDVKM. V gave up 6 bases and J gave up 13 bases; unmatched junction bases: 8. This CDR3 has 12 amino acids. CDR3 amino acids: CASRGQGRLDFF. CDR3 nucleotide sequence: TGTGCCAGCAGGGGACAGGGGAGGTTGGATTTCTTT.

The chain employs TRBV6-5 and TRBJ1-2; a weak D match, TRBD1 (5 bases). The CDR3 sequence is 13 residues long. The germline V gene encodes CDR1 MNHEY and CDR2 SVGAGI. Trimming took off 5 bases at V and 10 bases at J, with 17 bases between the two ends. The CDR3, as DNA: TGTGCCAGCAGTCCCAAAGCTCAGGGCGACTACACCTTC. This codes for CASSPKAQGDYTF.

The gene calls are TRBV19 and TRBJ2-7; D uncertain. Per the germline V gene, CDR1 is LNHDA and CDR2 is SQIVND (reference sequence). This CDR3 comprises 14 residues. Trimming left V 6 bases short and J 5 bases short, with 17 bases between. The CDR3 loop is CASRVAGGLDEQYF. In DNA, the CDR3 is TGTGCCAGTAGGGTCGCCGGTGGGCTGGACGAGCAGTACTTC.

The genes are TRBV11-2 and TRBJ2-7, with a tentative D call TRBD1 (6 bases). The CDR3 runs to 16 residues. The V gene's germline CDR1 is SGHAT and CDR2 FQNNGV. Trimming removed 5 bases at V and 0 bases at J, with 17 bases between. Written as DNA, the CDR3 is TGTGCCAGCAGCCTCAGGTCAGGGGCAAGCTCCTACGAGCAGTACTTC. Translating gives CASSLRSGASSYEQYF.

The chain couples TRBV19 to TRBJ2-1, with D possibly matching TRBD2 (6 bases). Germline values: CDR1 LNHDA, CDR2 SQIVND (reference sequence). There are 16 residues in the CDR3. Trimming took off 9 bases at V and 3 bases at J, with 21 bases between the two ends. The CDR3, as DNA: TGTGCCAGCAACCTCGGGGAGGCCAGACGCTACAATGAGCAGTTCTTC. Protein sequence: CASNLGEARRYNEQFF.

The rearrangement uses TRBV5-5 and TRBJ1-2, with D possibly matching TRBD1 (6 bases). Trimming removed 4 bases at V and 5 bases at J, with 18 bases between. Germline CDR1 SGHKS, CDR2 YYEKEE (reference sequence). This CDR3 is built from 15 residues. CDR3 region: CASSPTRGGIYGYTF. CDR3 in DNA: TGTGCCAGCAGCCCTACCCGAGGGGGAATTTATGGCTACACCTTC.

This clone was seen just once. The chain couples TRBV5-4 to TRBJ1-2; TRBD1 aligns across 10 bases. Germline V lookup: CDR1 SGHNT, CDR2 YYREEE (reference sequence). The CDR3 covers 16 residues. V lost 2 bases, J lost 8 bases, and 12 bases stayed unmatched. The CDR3: CASSLGQGEIGGGYTF. CDR3 sequence (DNA): TGTGCCAGCAGCTTAGGACAGGGGGAGATTGGGGGCGGCTACACCTTC.

This clone appeared a few times. The chain uses TRBV11-3 and TRBJ2-1; tentatively, D is TRBD2 (6 bases). Germline loops: CDR1 SGHNT, CDR2 YENEEA. Trimming pared 5 bases from V and 7 bases from J, leaving 12 bases between. This CDR3 contains 13 residues. In nucleotides, the CDR3 is TGTGCCAGCAGCCAGACCGGGGGTAATGAGCAGTTCTTC. This sequence encodes CASSQTGGNEQFF.

This clone was observed a handful of times. This chain uses TRBV5-1 with TRBJ1-4, with 11 positions matching TRBD1. The CDR3 has 18 residues. V gave up 4 bases and J gave up 0 bases; unmatched junction bases: 8. Germline CDR1 SGHRS, CDR2 YFSETQ. Written as DNA, the CDR3 is TGCGCCAGCAGCGCCTTGGCGGGACAGGGGGCAACTAATGAAAAACTGTTTTTT. Translating gives CASSALAGQGATNEKLFF.